This record looks at one T cell receptor beta chain sequence and its context. TCRdb's table, derived via immunoSEQ multiplex PCR, lists solely in-frame clones and lacks some. The data contain more than 80,000 clones, 86% of them singletons. These data come from a study of blood T cell repertoires in COVID-19. Germline V gene sequence: CDR1 SGHKS, CDR2 YYEKEE (reference sequence). V was clipped by 7 bases and J by 0 bases; unmatched bases: 6. The CDR3 contains 17 residues. This receptor was identified in a man between 50 and 59 years old with active COVID-19. The sample consisted of peripheral blood. The chain has TRBV5-5 and TRBJ2-1; 14 bases are a match to TRBD2. The CDR3 DNA follows: TGTGCCAGCTTGGGACTAGCGGGGGCCCGCTCCTACAATGAGCAGTTCTTC. This codes for CASLGLAGARSYNEQFF.